Listed here are 31 T cell receptor beta chains from one sample, sequenced in a study of tumor and adjacent non-tumor tissue in lung cancer. The template was RNA from unsorted bulk tissue. TCRbeta libraries were built with three rounds of nested PCR, modified from ARM-PCR. TCRdb passed the multiplex PCR reads through MiXCR, listing each CDR3 protein once. The repertoire has more than 75,000 distinct CDR3 sequences, 75% to 90% of them found once; the top ten carry 10% to 15%. The sample taken for sequencing was lung tumor tissue. The receptors come from a woman between 50 and 59 years old with non-small cell lung cancer.

This clonotype has a single count. V usage is TRBV6-6 and J usage is TRBJ1-2; a possible D gene is TRBD1 (5 bases). CDR1 and CDR2 from the germline V gene are MNHNY and SVGAGI (reference sequence). The CDR3 is 13 amino acids. The germline V and J ends were trimmed by 11 bases and 4 bases, with 17 bases remaining between them. CDR3 protein: CADSPRDGYGYTF. The DNA of the CDR3 is TGTGCCGACAGTCCCCGGGACGGCTATGGCTACACCTTC.

This clonotype has a single count. At one end the junction does not follow the germline gene, possibly because of a read error. The rearrangement links TRBV6-2 or TRBV6-3 to TRBJ2-5; perhaps D is TRBD1 or TRBD2 (7 bases each). Germline V gene sequence: CDR1 MNHEY, CDR2 SVGEGT. There are 15 residues in the CDR3. CDR3 DNA: TGTGCCAGCAGAGCGGGACAGTCCTTAGGCGAGACCCATTACTTC. Protein sequence: CASRAGQSLGETHYF.

This clonotype was detected only once. The junction does not match germline at one end; this may be a read error. The chain has TRBV20-1 and TRBJ2-7; possible D gene TRBD1, 5 bases. Germline CDR1 reads DFQATT; CDR2 reads SNEGSKA (reference sequence). The CDR3 has 14 amino acids. The CDR3 region has the DNA TGCAGTGCTAGACATGGGGCAGGGTCCTACAAGCAGTACTTC. It codes for CSARHGAGSYKQYF.

Concerning this clonotype: A read error may produce the germline difference seen at one junction end. The CDR3 nucleotides are TGCAGCACCCCGACTAGCGGCGTCTCCTACAATGACCAGTTCTTC. Its protein product is CSTPTSGVSYNDQFF. The chain links TRBV29-1 to TRBJ2-1; 9 bases map to TRBD2. Germline V gene sequence: CDR1 SQVTM, CDR2 ANQGSEA. This CDR3 has 15 residues.

This chain joins TRBV20-1 and TRBJ2-1, with D perhaps matching TRBD2 (6 bases). The CDR3 is 14 amino acids. Looked up from germline, CDR1 is DFQATT and CDR2 is SNEGSKA (reference sequence). The CDR3 DNA reads as TGCGGTACTAGCTTCGAGGGAGGCTACAATGAGCAGTTCTTC. Residues: CGTSFEGGYNEQFF.

This chain joins TRBV11-2 and TRBJ2-2; D uncertain. CDR3 length equals 15 residues. With 5 bases removed from V and 13 bases from J, the gap between germline ends came to 23 bases. In germline, CDR1 is SGHAT, CDR2 FQNNGV. The CDR3 region has the DNA TGTGCCAGCAGCCCATCGTGTCGAAACACCGTGGGGCTGTTTTTT. Its protein product is CASSPSCRNTVGLFF.

In this sample, this clonotype turned up many times. The V gene is TRBV12-3 or TRBV12-4, the J gene TRBJ2-3; D is perhaps TRBD2 (6 bases). V was trimmed by 6 bases and J by 4 bases, leaving 11 bases between them. This CDR3 is built from 13 residues. The CDR3 region is CASRIIAADTQYF. The CDR3 DNA is TGTGCCAGCAGGATAATAGCGGCAGATACGCAGTATTTT.

A word on this clonotype: One end of the junction does not line up with germline, which may come from a read error. V gene TRBV28 combines with J gene TRBJ2-3, with a tentative D call TRBD1 (5 bases). Per the germline V gene, CDR1 is MDHEN and CDR2 is SYDVKM. The CDR3 spans 16 residues. CDR3 DNA: TGTGCCAGCACAAGCATCTACGGTAGGGGCACAGATACGCAATATTTT. Amino acid sequence: CASTSIYGRGTDTQYF.

Regarding this clonotype: The CDR3 does not end in the conserved phenylalanine or tryptophan, so this is likely a read error. V gene TRBV6-2 or TRBV6-3 combines with J gene TRBJ2-7; no clear D gene. CDR1 is MNHEY, CDR2 SVGEGT, per germline. The V end lost 4 bases, the J end lost 4 bases, and 17 bases lay between the germline ends. The length of the CDR3 is 15 residues. CDR3 DNA: TGTGCCAGCAGTTTCCACACAAGGTTACCGTACGAGCAGTACTTA. It specifies CASSFHTRLPYEQYL.

A remark on this clonotype: This may be a read error: a much more frequent sequence differs by one nucleotide. The chain employs TRBV7-9 and TRBJ2-5, with D perhaps matching TRBD2 (5 bases). CDR3 size: 16 residues. Germline CDR1 and CDR2: SEHNR and FQNEAQ (reference sequence). The CDR3 sequence is CTSSLVLVGIPETQYF. As DNA, the CDR3 is TGTACCAGCAGCTTAGTTCTAGTCGGGATCCCAGAGACCCAGTACTTC.

Only a few counts were recorded for this clonotype. Relative to the germline gene, one junction end is altered; a read error may explain this. The rearrangement uses TRBV6-2 or TRBV6-3 and TRBJ2-5; D possibly corresponds to TRBD2 (5 bases). This CDR3 has 15 amino acids. The germline CDR1 and CDR2 sequences are MNHEY and SVGEGT. For the CDR3, the DNA is TGTGCCAGCAGTTACGGTACCGGGAACGAAGAGATCCAGTACTTC. Translation: CASSYGTGNEEIQYF.

Details on this clonotype: Germline and junction disagree at one end, which may indicate a read error. The chain recombines TRBV6-1 with TRBJ1-5; TRBD1 might be the D (5 bases). The germline gives CDR1 MNHNS, CDR2 SASEGT. The CDR3 runs 13 residues. This CDR3 is CASSPDRDQSQHF. The CDR3 DNA reads TGTGCCAGCAGCCCTGACAGAGATCAGTCCCAGCATTTT.

The table lists this clonotype with many counts. The V call is TRBV20-1, the J call TRBJ1-5; D gene ambiguous. Trimming took off 0 bases at V and 0 bases at J, with 12 bases between the two ends. The CDR3 totals 16 residues. Germline V lookup: CDR1 DFQATT, CDR2 SNEGSKA (reference sequence). For the CDR3, the DNA is TGCAGTGCTAGAGAAGTCTCCGGCCATAGCAATCAGCCCCAGCATTTT. Protein product: CSAREVSGHSNQPQHF.

About this clonotype: Germline and junction disagree at one end, which may indicate a read error. This CDR3 is CSARTGTVQGTQYF. DNA of the CDR3: TGCAGTGCTAGAACCGGAACAGTCCAAGGGACCCAGTACTTC. The rearrangement joins TRBV20-1 to TRBJ2-5; no reliable D call. Germline loops: CDR1 DFQATT, CDR2 SNEGSKA (reference sequence). CDR3 length: 14 residues.

Notes on this clonotype: As the CDR3 is not closed by the conserved phenylalanine or tryptophan, this likely results from a read error. The chain has TRBV24-1 and TRBJ2-1, with D unresolved. The CDR3 is 16 amino acids. Trimming pared 6 bases from V and 5 bases from J, leaving 19 bases between. Germline assignment: CDR1 KGHDR and CDR2 SFDVKD. The DNA of the CDR3 is TGTGCCACCAGTAAGGCCAGCAGTAGATCCAACAATGAGCAGTTCTTA. Amino acids: CATSKASSRSNNEQFL.

The chain carries TRBV28 and TRBJ2-1; 9 bases are shared with TRBD2. J was trimmed by 9 bases and V by 7 bases; bases with no gene match: 13. The CDR3 extends over 15 amino acids. From germline, CDR1 is MDHEN and CDR2 SYDVKM. The CDR3 bases are TGTGCCAGCAATCTGAGCGGGAGGTGGGACATTGAGCAGTTCTTC. Residues: CASNLSGRWDIEQFF.

Regarding this clonotype: A junction boundary mismatches the germline segment, possibly from a read error. The genes are TRBV12-3 or TRBV12-4 and TRBJ2-6; D remains ambiguous. The CDR3 is 14 amino acids. The CDR3 reads CASSPVPGANVLTF. The CDR3 DNA is TGCGCCAGCAGTCCAGTGCCTGGGGCCAACGTCCTGACTTTC.

This clonotype was observed many times. The V call is TRBV13, the J call TRBJ1-1, with a tentative D call TRBD1 (6 bases). CDR3 length equals 12 residues. V lost 6 bases and J 10 bases, leaving 15 bases between the germline ends. The germline gives CDR1 PRHDT, CDR2 FYEKMQ (reference sequence). CDR3: CASRSSGDGAFF. The DNA of the CDR3 is TGTGCCAGCAGGTCATCAGGGGATGGAGCTTTCTTT. Based on the CDR3 plus reference TRBV13 and TRBJ1-1, the full variable domain is AAGVIQSPRHLIKEKRETATLKCYPIPRHDTVYWYQQGPGQDPQFLISFYEKMQSDKGSIPDRFSAQQFSDYHSELNMSSLELGDSALYFCASRSSGDGAFFGQGTRLTVV.

With regard to this clonotype: One base away lies a much larger clone, so this may be a sequencing read error. J is TRBJ2-7 and V is TRBV19; no firm D call. This CDR3 region has 13 residues. Germline V gives CDR1 LNHDA, CDR2 SQIVND (reference sequence). This CDR3 reads CTSSIGLDYEQYF. The CDR3 bases are TGTACCAGTAGTATCGGCCTAGACTACGAGCAGTACTTC.

The V gene is TRBV6-1, the J gene TRBJ2-7; D remains ambiguous. V lost 3 bases and J lost 5, with 11 bases in between. This CDR3 is built from 13 residues. Germline lookup yields CDR1 MNHNS and CDR2 SASEGT. The CDR3 spells CASSELTNNEQYF. The DNA of the CDR3 is TGTGCCAGCAGTGAGTTAACGAACAACGAGCAGTACTTC.

The DNA for the CDR3 is TGCGCCAGCAGTAGGGGGGGAACTAATGTTAAACTGTTTTTT. Amino acids: CASSRGGTNVKLFF. This chain links TRBV4-3 with TRBJ1-4; D is possibly TRBD1 (6 bases). V lost 6 bases, J lost 11 bases, and 19 bases lay in between. CDR1 LGHNA and CDR2 YSLEER come from the germline V gene. The CDR3 length is 14 residues.

Remarks on this clonotype: A read error is possible here, since a much larger clone lies one base away. The rearrangement links TRBV5-1 to TRBJ2-1, with D possibly TRBD1 on 6 matching bases. CDR1 and CDR2 from the germline V gene are SGHRS and YFSETQ. The CDR3 has 14 amino acids. CDR3 region: CASSGDTSYIEQFF. In DNA form, the CDR3 reads TGCGCCAGCAGCGGGGACACTTCCTACATTGAGCAGTTCTTC. Full variable domain (missing parts from reference TRBV5-1 and TRBJ2-1): KAGVTQTPRYLIKTRGQQVTLSCSPISGHRSVSWYQQTPGQGLQFLFEYFSETQRNKGNFPGRFSGRQFSNSRSEMNVSTLELGDSALYLCASSGDTSYIEQFFGPGTRLTVL.

This clonotype has only one observation. The junction differs from germline at one of its ends, possibly a read error. The chain carries TRBV29-1 and TRBJ1-2; the D is unclear. This CDR3 region has 13 residues. Germline V gene sequence: CDR1 SQVTM, CDR2 ANQGSEA. The CDR3 nucleotides are TGCAGCGTTCAAGATGTTCGTCGCTATGGCTACACCTTC. It encodes CSVQDVRRYGYTF.

About this clonotype itself: Sequence at one end of the junction differs from germline and may be a read error. The J gene is TRBJ2-7, the V gene TRBV11-2; TRBD2 matches 8 bases. This CDR3 is 20 amino acids long. Germline V gives CDR1 SGHAT, CDR2 FQNNGV. CDR3 region: CTSSKSYGAQTSESVGEQYF. CDR3 in DNA: TGTACCAGCAGCAAGAGTTATGGGGCCCAGACTAGCGAGAGTGTTGGGGAGCAGTACTTC. Full variable domain (missing parts from reference TRBV11-2 and TRBJ2-7): EAGVAQSPRYKIIEKRQSVAFWCNPISGHATLYWYQQILGQGPKLLIQFQNNGVVDDSQLPKDRFSAERLKGVDSTLKIQPAKLEDSAVYLCTSSKSYGAQTSESVGEQYFGPGTRLTVT.

The rearrangement uses TRBV28 and TRBJ2-1; possible D gene TRBD2, 6 bases. This CDR3 is 15 amino acids long. Deletions cut 7 bases from V and 5 bases from J, with 18 bases between. The germline V gene encodes CDR1 MDHEN and CDR2 SYDVKM. In DNA form, the CDR3 reads TGTGCCAGCATTTCCACTAGCAGGTCCAACAATGAGCAGTTCTTC. It encodes CASISTSRSNNEQFF.

This clonotype was found once. The J gene is TRBJ2-5, the V gene TRBV20-1, with D maybe TRBD2 (5 bases). The length of the CDR3 is 15 residues. V was trimmed by 4 bases and J by 5 bases, leaving 20 bases between them. CDR1 is DFQATT and CDR2 is SNEGSKA in the germline V gene (reference sequence). The CDR3 reads CSATQPTGSGETQYF. The CDR3 bases are TGCAGTGCTACCCAACCAACGGGGAGTGGCGAGACCCAGTACTTC.

About this clonotype: Sequence at one end of the junction differs from germline and may be a read error. The V call is TRBV4-1, the J call TRBJ2-5; no clear D. The CDR3 loop spans 16 amino acids. Germline loops: CDR1 MGHRA, CDR2 YSYEKL. CDR3 amino acids: CASSQTNRNGQETQYF. The CDR3, as DNA: TGCGCCAGCAGCCAAACCAACCGGAACGGCCAAGAGACCCAATACTTC.

Concerning this clonotype itself: Relative to the germline gene, one junction end is altered; a read error may explain this. The chain is built from TRBV11-2 and TRBJ1-1, with D hard to call. CDR3 length: 12 amino acids. Germline V gene sequence: CDR1 SGHAT, CDR2 FQNNGV. CDR3 amino acids: CTSRSRFTGAFF. The CDR3 DNA follows: TGTACCAGCAGGTCACGGTTCACTGGAGCTTTCTTT. The variable domain in full, with the rest retrieved from reference TRBV11-2 and TRBJ1-1, is EAGVAQSPRYKIIEKRQSVAFWCNPISGHATLYWYQQILGQGPKLLIQFQNNGVVDDSQLPKDRFSAERLKGVDSTLKIQPAKLEDSAVYLCTSRSRFTGAFFGQGTRLTVV.

This sequence joins TRBV5-1 and TRBJ1-1; TRBD1 agrees at 7 bases. Germline-derived CDR1 and CDR2 are SGHRS and YFSETQ. The CDR3 runs to 14 residues. The J segment lost 2 bases and the V segment lost 1 base, leaving 2 bases of the junction unmatched. This CDR3 reads CASSLRQGNTEAFF. The CDR3 DNA follows: TGCGCCAGCAGCTTGAGACAGGGAAACACTGAAGCTTTCTTT.

The V and J genes are TRBV20-1 and TRBJ2-5; D unresolved. The V end lost 5 bases, the J end lost 4 bases, and 17 bases lay between the germline ends. The CDR3 consists of 14 residues. Germline V gene lookup returns CDR1 DFQATT and CDR2 SNEGSKA (reference sequence). CDR3 nucleotide sequence: TGCAGTGCTCCGAATATTAACTTTCTAGAGACCCAGTACTTC. It translates to CSAPNINFLETQYF.

V gene TRBV29-1 combines with J gene TRBJ2-1, with D possibly matching TRBD1 (5 bases). Germline V gene data show CDR1 as SQVTM and CDR2 as ANQGSEA. The CDR3 covers 14 residues. Trimming removed 5 bases at V and 8 bases at J, with 19 bases between. Here the CDR3 DNA reads TGCAGCGTTAGGAACACAGGAACAGCCTATGAGCAGTTCTTC. As protein: CSVRNTGTAYEQFF.